A selection of T cell receptor beta chains follows, all from one sample in a study of human T cells and chemical hapten exposure. MiXCR was run by TCRdb on the RACE reads, yielding one entry per CDR3 protein. The sample has under 450,000 distinct CDR3 sequences, 4% to 5.5% seen once. Sequenced material: whole blood, taken in connection with sensitization to the hapten diphenylcyclopropenone (DPC). These receptors came from a woman aged 50 to 60 with alopecia areata. Some clones in this sample may be carry-over from other donors' samples. CDR3s include the opening cysteine and the closing phenylalanine or tryptophan. Fields, in order: clone size, V gene, J gene, D gene, CDR3 DNA, CDR3 protein. The D gene is left open where the match is weak. Some rows have no size entry. The others give once, few or many, or a class for an expanded clone.

>few|TRBV12-3/TRBV12-4|TRBJ2-1|-
TGTGCCAGCACCAGAGGCAGGGGCTCCTACAATGAGCAGTTCTTC
CASTRGRGSYNEQFF
>-|TRBV5-5|TRBJ1-1|-
TGTGCCAGCAGCTTGAAAACAGAGTATCTTGAAGCTTTCTTT
CASSLKTEYLEAFF
>-|TRBV10-3|TRBJ2-5|-
TGTGCCATCAGTCTCAGCAGTCAAGAGACCCAGTACTTC
CAISLSSQETQYF
>many|TRBV10-3|TRBJ2-3|TRBD2
TGTGCCATCGGCGAACAAGCGGGAGGGTCAGATACGCAGTATTTT
CAIGEQAGGSDTQYF
>many|TRBV4-2|TRBJ2-3|TRBD1
TGTGCCAGCAGCCAACTTCGACAGGGGGTAACCACAGATACGCAGTATTTT
CASSQLRQGVTTDTQYF
>many|TRBV4-2|TRBJ2-3|TRBD2
TGTGCCAGCAGCCAAGATGGAGCTAGCGGGAGATGGGCAGATACGCAGTATTTT
CASSQDGASGRWADTQYF
>few|TRBV3-1|TRBJ2-3|TRBD2
TGTGCCAGCAGTCGGACTAGCGGGGGGCCCGTGGACACAGATACGCAGTATTTT
CASSRTSGGPVDTDTQYF
>-|TRBV3-1|TRBJ1-2|-
TGTGCCAGCGGGGCAGTTACCTATGGCTACACCTTC
CASGAVTYGYTF
>-|TRBV4-1|TRBJ2-2|TRBD2
TGCGCCAGCAGCCAACCCTTGACTAGCGGGGGGTCCGGGGAGCTGTTTTTT
CASSQPLTSGGSGELFF
>many|TRBV12-3/TRBV12-4|TRBJ2-3|-
TGTGCCAGCAGTTTGGAAGGGGCGAACTTAGATACGCAGTATTTT
CASSLEGANLDTQYF
>few|TRBV6-1|TRBJ1-2|-
TGTGCCAGCAGTGATGCAGCCAACTATGGCTACACCTTC
CASSDAANYGYTF
>many|TRBV7-2|TRBJ2-2|-
TGTGCCAGCAGCTTATCCCTCGGCGGAACCGGGGAGCTGTTTTTT
CASSLSLGGTGELFF
>many|TRBV12-3/TRBV12-4|TRBJ2-1|-
TGTGCCACCAAAGGGGCTTCCTACAATGAGCAGTTCTTC
CATKGASYNEQFF
>many|TRBV6-6|TRBJ1-2|TRBD1
TGTGCCAGCATTGTCGTCACAGGGGCCCGCTATGGCTACACCTTC
CASIVVTGARYGYTF
>many|TRBV21-1|TRBJ2-1|-
TGTGCCAGCAGCAAAGGAACGGGGTCCTCCTACAATGAGCAGTTCTTC
CASSKGTGSSYNEQFF
>many|TRBV20-1|TRBJ1-5|-
TGCAGTGCCAATAGCTGGGGGGAGGGGCTATATCAGCCCCAGCATTTT
CSANSWGEGLYQPQHF
>-|TRBV5-5|TRBJ2-1|TRBD1
TGTGCCAGCAGCTTACTTCCGGGACAGGGCGTCGACAATGAGCAGTTCTTC
CASSLLPGQGVDNEQFF
>few|TRBV6-1|TRBJ2-6|-
TGTGCCAGCAGTGATCTCTCTCGGGCAGGGCGGTCTGGGGCCAACGTCCTGACTTTC
CASSDLSRAGRSGANVLTF
>many|TRBV7-8|TRBJ1-3|TRBD1
TGTGCCAGCGGGACAGGGCCCTACTCTGGAAACACCATATATTTT
CASGTGPYSGNTIYF
>many|TRBV3-1|TRBJ1-5|TRBD1
TGTGCCAGCAGCCAAGGGACAGGGACCCAGCCCCAGCATTTT
CASSQGTGTQPQHF
>-|TRBV6-1|TRBJ1-4|-
TGTGCCACCTTGACTGGACAGCGGGTTTCGACTAATGAAAAACTGTTTTTT
CATLTGQRVSTNEKLFF
>-|TRBV21-1|TRBJ2-5|-
TGTGCCAGCAGCAAAGGAGCTCAGGGGAGCCAAGAGACCCAGTACTTC
CASSKGAQGSQETQYF
>-|TRBV5-4|TRBJ2-7|TRBD1
TGTGCCAGCAGCTTGGGAACAGGGGGCGAGGAGCAGTACTTC
CASSLGTGGEEQYF
>many|TRBV7-8|TRBJ2-7|TRBD2
TGTGCCAGCAGCCCTGGACTAGCGGCTGCCGCCTCCTACGAGCAGTACTTC
CASSPGLAAAASYEQYF
>-|TRBV24-1|TRBJ2-5|TRBD2
TGTGCCACCAGGGCTAGCGGGGTGGAGACCCAGTACTTC
CATRASGVETQYF
>-|TRBV20-1|TRBJ2-1|-
TGCAGTGCTAGTTCATTACGCGCCCCCACGAATGAGCAGTTCTTC
CSASSLRAPTNEQFF
>few|TRBV6-2/TRBV6-3|TRBJ1-1|-
TGTGCCAGCAGTTCCCGCGAGGGGGGGAACACTGAAGCTTTCTTT
CASSSREGGNTEAFF
>few|TRBV7-9|TRBJ2-2|-
TGTGCCAGCAGAGTGGGGGCCCACACCGGGGAGCTGTTTTTT
CASRVGAHTGELFF
>many|TRBV5-1|TRBJ2-7|TRBD1
TGCGCCAGCAGCAGACAGACAGGGGACTACGAGCAGTACTTC
CASSRQTGDYEQYF
>few|TRBV18|TRBJ1-4|-
TGTGCCAGCTCACGTGGGAATGGCAATGAAAAACTGTTTTTT
CASSRGNGNEKLFF
>many|TRBV7-9|TRBJ2-1|-
TGTGCCAGCAGCCCTTCCCTGGGGTACTACAATGAGCAGTTCTTC
CASSPSLGYYNEQFF
>many|TRBV7-8|TRBJ2-6|TRBD1
TGTGCCAGCAGCTCGGGACAGGGGGGGAACGTCCTGACTTTC
CASSSGQGGNVLTF
>-|TRBV18|TRBJ1-1|-
TGTGCCAGCTCACGAAATCCCTACACTGAAGCTTTCTTT
CASSRNPYTEAFF
>many|TRBV5-8|TRBJ2-1|-
TGTGCCAGCAGCTTAACAAGGGGGAAGGAGCAGTTCTTC
CASSLTRGKEQFF
>-|TRBV9|TRBJ2-3|-
TGTGCCAGCAGCTTGGACGATGCTCCCCGCACAGATACGCAGTATTTT
CASSLDDAPRTDTQYF
>many|TRBV13|TRBJ2-6|-
TGTGCCAGCAGCTCCAGAGGAGGGGCGAGCTCTGGGGCCAACGTCCTGACTTTC
CASSSRGGASSGANVLTF
>many|TRBV28|TRBJ1-1|-
TGTGCCAGCAGTTCACGAGGGGGGACTGAAGCTTTCTTT
CASSSRGGTEAFF
>many|TRBV21-1|TRBJ2-3|-
TGTGCCAGCAGCACGCCTAAGCGACTAGCGGGGACAGATACGCAGTATTTT
CASSTPKRLAGTDTQYF
>many|TRBV6-1|TRBJ1-5|TRBD1
TGTGCCAGCAGTCGCCTCCGGGGACAGGGGGTTCTCAACAATCAGCCCCAGCATTTT
CASSRLRGQGVLNNQPQHF
>few|TRBV27|TRBJ1-4|TRBD1
TGTGCCAGCAGTCGTCGGACAGGGAGCGGTGAAAAACTGTTTTTT
CASSRRTGSGEKLFF
>many|TRBV5-6|TRBJ2-1|-
TGTGCCAGCAGATTAGTTAATGAGCAGTTCTTC
CASRLVNEQFF
>many|TRBV12-3/TRBV12-4|TRBJ2-7|TRBD2
TGTGCCAGCAGTTTCGTTCCGGGAGGGCCCAACGAGCAGTACTTC
CASSFVPGGPNEQYF
>few|TRBV27|TRBJ2-7|-
TGTGCCAGCAGTTCACAGGGTATCTACGAGCAGTACTTC
CASSSQGIYEQYF
>many|TRBV2|TRBJ2-1|-
TGTGCCAGCAGTGAAGCGGCGGGGTACAATGAGCAGTTCTTC
CASSEAAGYNEQFF
>-|TRBV6-5|TRBJ1-5|-
TGTGCCAGCAGCCCCAGCCGGGCCCCTAATCAGCCCCAGCATTTT
CASSPSRAPNQPQHF
>-|TRBV5-1|TRBJ1-1|-
TGCGCCAGCAGCTTGGTGGGGGGCCGGTCGAACACTGAAGCTTTCTTT
CASSLVGGRSNTEAFF
>-|TRBV5-4|TRBJ2-1|-
TGTGCCAGCAGCCGGAGGGGCCCGAGCTCCTACAATGAGCAGTTCTTC
CASSRRGPSSYNEQFF
>many|TRBV12-3/TRBV12-4|TRBJ2-3|-
TGTGCCAGCAGCCCCCCGGGGCGACCTACCCGTTTTACGCAGTATTTT
CASSPPGRPTRFTQYF
>few|TRBV6-5|TRBJ1-3|-
TGTGCCAGCAGTTACAGTCTGCTGAGCTCTGGAAACACCATATATTTT
CASSYSLLSSGNTIYF
>many|TRBV5-1|TRBJ2-1|-
TGCGCCAGCAGTTGGGACTTTTATCCTAACAATGAGCAGTTCTTC
CASSWDFYPNNEQFF
>many|TRBV7-2|TRBJ2-7|-
TGTGCCAGCAGCTTAGGGACGGCCTATCAGTACGAGCAGTACTTC
CASSLGTAYQYEQYF
>many|TRBV7-6|TRBJ2-3|-
TGTGCCAGCAGCCTTCTGCCCCCCGATACGCAGTATTTT
CASSLLPPDTQYF
>-|TRBV29-1|TRBJ1-3|TRBD1
TGCAGCGTCCGGGGGACAGTCTCTGGAAACACCATATATTTT
CSVRGTVSGNTIYF
>many|TRBV6-1|TRBJ2-7|-
TGTGCCATAACCCGACAGGGCGGGAAGGAGCAGTACTTC
CAITRQGGKEQYF
>many|TRBV29-1|TRBJ2-1|-
TGCAGCGTTGAATTAAACGGGTACAGCTCCTACAATGAGCAGTTCTTC
CSVELNGYSSYNEQFF
>many|TRBV12-3/TRBV12-4|TRBJ2-1|-
TGTGCCAGCAGTTTAAATGGAGGACAGAATGAGCAGTTCTTC
CASSLNGGQNEQFF
>-|TRBV14|TRBJ1-4|-
TGTGCCAGCAGCCAAGCTCTTTCATATACTAATGAAAAACTGTTTTTT
CASSQALSYTNEKLFF
>many|TRBV6-2/TRBV6-3|TRBJ2-5|TRBD1
TGTGCCAGCAAGACAGGGAATTACCAAGAGAGCCAGTACTTC
CASKTGNYQESQYF
>many|TRBV14|TRBJ1-3|-
TGTGCCAGCAGCCAAGATCCGCGCTCTGGAAACACCATATATTTT
CASSQDPRSGNTIYF